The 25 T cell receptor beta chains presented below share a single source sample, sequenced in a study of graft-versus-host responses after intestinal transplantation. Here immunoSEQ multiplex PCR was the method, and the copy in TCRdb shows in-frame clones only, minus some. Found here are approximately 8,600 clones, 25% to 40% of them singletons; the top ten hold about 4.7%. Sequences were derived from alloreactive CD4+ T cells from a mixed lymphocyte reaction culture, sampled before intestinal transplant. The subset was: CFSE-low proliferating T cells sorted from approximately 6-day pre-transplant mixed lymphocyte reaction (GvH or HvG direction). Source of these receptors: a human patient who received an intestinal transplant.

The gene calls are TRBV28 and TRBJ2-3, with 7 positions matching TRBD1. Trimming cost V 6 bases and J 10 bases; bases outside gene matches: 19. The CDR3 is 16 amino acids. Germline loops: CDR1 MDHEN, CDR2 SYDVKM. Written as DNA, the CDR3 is TGTGCCAGCAGCCCAATCCTCGGGACAGCCCCGATTGCGCAGTATTTT. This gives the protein CASSPILGTAPIAQYF.

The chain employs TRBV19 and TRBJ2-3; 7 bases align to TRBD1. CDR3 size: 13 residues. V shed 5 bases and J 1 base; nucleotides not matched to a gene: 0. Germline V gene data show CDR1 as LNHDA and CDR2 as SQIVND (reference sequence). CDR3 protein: CASSDRGTDTQYF. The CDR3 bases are TGTGCCAGTAGTGACAGGGGCACAGATACGCAGTATTTT.

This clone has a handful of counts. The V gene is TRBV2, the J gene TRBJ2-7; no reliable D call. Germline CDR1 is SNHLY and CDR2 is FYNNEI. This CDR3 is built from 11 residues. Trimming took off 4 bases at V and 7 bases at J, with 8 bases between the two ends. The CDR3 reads CASSGAWEQYF. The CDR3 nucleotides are TGTGCCAGCAGTGGGGCGTGGGAGCAGTACTTC.

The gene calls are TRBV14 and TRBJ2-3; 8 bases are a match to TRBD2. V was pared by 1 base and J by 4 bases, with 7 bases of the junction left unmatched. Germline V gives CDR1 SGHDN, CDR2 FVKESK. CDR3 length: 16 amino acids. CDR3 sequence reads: CASSQAGLAIADTQYF. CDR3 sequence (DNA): TGTGCCAGCAGCCAAGCCGGACTAGCTATTGCAGATACGCAGTATTTT.

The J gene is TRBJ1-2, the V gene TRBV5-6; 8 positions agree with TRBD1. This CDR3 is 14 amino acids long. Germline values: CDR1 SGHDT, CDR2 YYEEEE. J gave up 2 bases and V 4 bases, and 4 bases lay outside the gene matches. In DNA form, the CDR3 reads TGTGCCAGCAGCGCGACAGGGGTAAACTATGGCTACACCTTC. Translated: CASSATGVNYGYTF.

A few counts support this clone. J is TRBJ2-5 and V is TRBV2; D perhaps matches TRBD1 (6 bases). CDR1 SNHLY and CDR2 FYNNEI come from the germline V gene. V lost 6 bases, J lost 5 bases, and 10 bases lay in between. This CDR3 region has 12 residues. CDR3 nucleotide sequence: TGTGCCAGCAGGGGCCAGGGGGAGACCCAGTACTTC. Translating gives CASRGQGETQYF.

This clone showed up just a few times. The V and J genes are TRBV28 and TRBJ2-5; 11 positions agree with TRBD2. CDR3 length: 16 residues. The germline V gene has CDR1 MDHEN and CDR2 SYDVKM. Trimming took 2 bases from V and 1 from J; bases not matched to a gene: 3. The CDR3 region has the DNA TGTGCCAGCAGTTTAGGGCTAGCGGGGGGCCAAGAGACCCAGTACTTC. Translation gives CASSLGLAGGQETQYF.

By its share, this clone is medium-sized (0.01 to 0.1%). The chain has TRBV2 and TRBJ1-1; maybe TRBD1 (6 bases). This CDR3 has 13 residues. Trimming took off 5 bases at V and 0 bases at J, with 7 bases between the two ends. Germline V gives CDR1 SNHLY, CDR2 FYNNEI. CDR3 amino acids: CASSRQVNTEAFF. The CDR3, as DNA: TGTGCCAGCAGTCGACAGGTGAACACTGAAGCTTTCTTT.

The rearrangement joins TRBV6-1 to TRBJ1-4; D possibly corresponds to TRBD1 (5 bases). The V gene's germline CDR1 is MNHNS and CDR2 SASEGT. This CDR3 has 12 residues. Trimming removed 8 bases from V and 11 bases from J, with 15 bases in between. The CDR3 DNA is TGTGCCAGCGGGGGGAGGGTTGAGAAACTGTTTTTT. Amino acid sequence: CASGGRVEKLFF.

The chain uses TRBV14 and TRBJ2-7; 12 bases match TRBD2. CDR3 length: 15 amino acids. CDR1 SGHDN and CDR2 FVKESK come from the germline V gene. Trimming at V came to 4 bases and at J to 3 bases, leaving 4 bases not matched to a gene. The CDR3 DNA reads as TGTGCCAGCAGCCTGACTAGCGGGGGTGTCTACGAGCAGTACTTC. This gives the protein CASSLTSGGVYEQYF.

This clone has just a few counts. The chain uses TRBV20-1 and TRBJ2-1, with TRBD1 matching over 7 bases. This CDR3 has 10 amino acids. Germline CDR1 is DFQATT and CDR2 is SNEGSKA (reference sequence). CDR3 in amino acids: CRAGGDEQFF. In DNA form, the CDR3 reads TGCAGGGCAGGGGGTGATGAGCAGTTCTTC.

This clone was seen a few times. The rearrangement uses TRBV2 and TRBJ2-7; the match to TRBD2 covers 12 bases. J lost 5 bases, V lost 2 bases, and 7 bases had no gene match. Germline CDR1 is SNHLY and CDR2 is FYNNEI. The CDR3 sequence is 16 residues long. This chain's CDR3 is CASSELTSGSNDEQYF. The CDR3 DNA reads TGTGCCAGCAGTGAATTGACTAGCGGGAGTAACGACGAGCAGTACTTC.

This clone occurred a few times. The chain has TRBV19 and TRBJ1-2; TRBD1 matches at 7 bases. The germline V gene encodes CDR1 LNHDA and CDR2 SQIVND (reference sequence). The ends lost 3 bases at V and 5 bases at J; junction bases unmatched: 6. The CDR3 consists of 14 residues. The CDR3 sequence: CASSMGTARYGYTF. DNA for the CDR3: TGTGCCAGTAGTATGGGGACAGCGCGTTATGGCTACACCTTC.

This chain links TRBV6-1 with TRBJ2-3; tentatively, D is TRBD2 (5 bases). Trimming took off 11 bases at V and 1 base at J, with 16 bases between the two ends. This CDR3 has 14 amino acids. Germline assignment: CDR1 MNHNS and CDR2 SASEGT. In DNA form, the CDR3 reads TGTGCCGTTAGGTTAGTCGGGGGCACAGATACGCAGTATTTT. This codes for CAVRLVGGTDTQYF.

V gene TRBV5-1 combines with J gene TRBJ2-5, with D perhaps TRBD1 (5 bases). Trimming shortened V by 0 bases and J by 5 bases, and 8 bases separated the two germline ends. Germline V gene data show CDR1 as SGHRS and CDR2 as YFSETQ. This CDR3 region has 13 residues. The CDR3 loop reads CASSLGRAETQYF. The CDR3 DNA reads TGCGCCAGCAGCTTGGGCAGGGCCGAGACCCAGTACTTC. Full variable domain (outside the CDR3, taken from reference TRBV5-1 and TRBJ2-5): KAGVTQTPRYLIKTRGQQVTLSCSPISGHRSVSWYQQTPGQGLQFLFEYFSETQRNKGNFPGRFSGRQFSNSRSEMNVSTLELGDSALYLCASSLGRAETQYFGPGTRLLVL.

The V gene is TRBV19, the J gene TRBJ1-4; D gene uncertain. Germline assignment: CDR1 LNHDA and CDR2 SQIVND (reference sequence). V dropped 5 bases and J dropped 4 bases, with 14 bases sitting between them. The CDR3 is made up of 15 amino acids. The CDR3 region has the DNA TGTGCCAGTAGTCGTCTGAGGGCCTTTAATGAAAAACTGTTTTTT. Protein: CASSRLRAFNEKLFF.

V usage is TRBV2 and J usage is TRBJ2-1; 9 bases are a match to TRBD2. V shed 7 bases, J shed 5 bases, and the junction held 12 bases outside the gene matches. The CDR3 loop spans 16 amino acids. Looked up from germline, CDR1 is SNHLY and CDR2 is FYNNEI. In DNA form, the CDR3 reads TGTGCCAGCAACCGCGCCGGACTAGCGCCCAACAATGAGCAGTTCTTC. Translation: CASNRAGLAPNNEQFF.

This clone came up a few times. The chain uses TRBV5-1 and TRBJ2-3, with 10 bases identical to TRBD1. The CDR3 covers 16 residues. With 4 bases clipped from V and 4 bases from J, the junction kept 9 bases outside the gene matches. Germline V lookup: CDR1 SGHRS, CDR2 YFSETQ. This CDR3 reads CASSLYWTGGADTQYF. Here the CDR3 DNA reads TGCGCCAGCAGCCTCTACTGGACAGGGGGAGCAGATACGCAGTATTTT.

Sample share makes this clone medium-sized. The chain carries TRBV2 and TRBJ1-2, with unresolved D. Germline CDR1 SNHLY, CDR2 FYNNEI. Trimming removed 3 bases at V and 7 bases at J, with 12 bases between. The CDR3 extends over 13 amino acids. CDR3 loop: CASSESRRSGYTF. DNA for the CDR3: TGTGCCAGCAGTGAGTCCCGGCGGAGTGGCTACACCTTC.

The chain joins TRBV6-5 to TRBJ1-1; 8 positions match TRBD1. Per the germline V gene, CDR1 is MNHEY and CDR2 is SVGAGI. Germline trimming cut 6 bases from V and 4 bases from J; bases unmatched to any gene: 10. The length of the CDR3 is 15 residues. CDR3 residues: CASRDIRGRSTEAFF. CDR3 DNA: TGTGCCAGCAGGGATATCAGGGGGCGGAGCACTGAAGCTTTCTTT.

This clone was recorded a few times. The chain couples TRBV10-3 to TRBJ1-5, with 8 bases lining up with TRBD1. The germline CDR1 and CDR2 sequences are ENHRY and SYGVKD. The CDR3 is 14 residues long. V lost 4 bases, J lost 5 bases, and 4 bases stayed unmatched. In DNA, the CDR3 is TGTGCCATCAGTGGCCCAGGGGGCGATCAGCCCCAGCATTTT. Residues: CAISGPGGDQPQHF.

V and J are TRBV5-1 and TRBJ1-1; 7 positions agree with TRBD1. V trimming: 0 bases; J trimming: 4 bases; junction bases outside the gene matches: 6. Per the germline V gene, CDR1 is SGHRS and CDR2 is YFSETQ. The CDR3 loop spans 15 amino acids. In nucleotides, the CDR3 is TGCGCCAGCAGCTTGGTAAGGGGGCTAGGCACTGAAGCTTTCTTT. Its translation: CASSLVRGLGTEAFF.

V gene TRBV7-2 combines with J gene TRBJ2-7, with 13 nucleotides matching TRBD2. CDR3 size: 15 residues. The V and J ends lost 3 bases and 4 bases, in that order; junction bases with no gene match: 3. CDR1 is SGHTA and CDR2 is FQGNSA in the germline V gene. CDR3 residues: CASSFTSGRGYEQYF. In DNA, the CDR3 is TGTGCCAGCAGCTTTACTAGCGGGAGGGGGTACGAGCAGTACTTC. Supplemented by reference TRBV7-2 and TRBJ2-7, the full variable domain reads GAGVSQSPSNKVTEKGKDVELRCDPISGHTALYWYRQSLGQGLEFLIYFQGNSAPDKSGLPSDRFSAERTGGSVSTLTIQRTQQEDSAVYLCASSFTSGRGYEQYFGPGTRLTVT.

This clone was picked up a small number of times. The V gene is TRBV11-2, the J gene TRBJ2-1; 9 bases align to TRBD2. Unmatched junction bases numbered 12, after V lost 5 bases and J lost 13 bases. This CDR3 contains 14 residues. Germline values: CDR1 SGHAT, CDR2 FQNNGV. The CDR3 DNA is TGTGCCAGCAGCCCTCGGACTAGCGTCGGAGAACAGTTCTTC. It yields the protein CASSPRTSVGEQFF.

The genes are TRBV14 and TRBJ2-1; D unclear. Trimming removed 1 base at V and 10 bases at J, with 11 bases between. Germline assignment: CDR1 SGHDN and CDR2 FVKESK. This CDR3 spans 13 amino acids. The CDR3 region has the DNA TGTGCCAGCAGCCAAGCGCTAGTTGGAGAGCAGTTCTTC. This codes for CASSQALVGEQFF.